This is a list of T cell receptor beta chains from one sample in a study of cytomegalovirus exposure and HLA in healthy donors. Generated by immunoSEQ multiplex PCR, the TCRdb table keeps only in-frame clones and is missing some. The profile shows some 120,000 clones, approximately 84% of them singletons. Sequences were obtained from PBMCs. The receptors derive from a man aged 45-60 years in good health and CMV-seronegative. Both conserved end residues are part of each CDR3.

V gene	CDR3 protein
TRBV28	CASSQLTLGQGSEQPQHF
TRBV4-3	CASSQLLASGELFF
TRBV5-6	CASSLRDPQGWAQPQHF
TRBV7-6	CASSLEAGSTNTGELFF
TRBV5-4	CASSASGTGVYEQYF
TRBV11-2	CASSTNPVAGDTQYF
TRBV6-1	CASSGIQGAQMNTEAFF
TRBV20-1	CSAPGVYEQYF
TRBV18	CASSPSNLGPQHF
TRBV5-5	CASSGANLNTEAFF
TRBV7-3	CASSLAGAEQFF
TRBV5-1	CASSEEQIYNEQFF
TRBV4-2	CASSQDPRFANEKLFF
TRBV7-2	CASSLTYEQYF
TRBV19	CASSTTGTGTSGYTF
TRBV5-4	CASSLFGQGEGSEAQHF
TRBV6-6	CASSYGGVETQYF
TRBV5-4	CASSLRLADSTDTQYF
TRBV28	CASSSVGQGAFNYGYTF
TRBV5-1	CASKFRDRIETQYF
TRBV11-1	CASSLNGPAYEQYF
TRBV18	CASSKGTSLGNEQFF
TRBV27	CASSLRTSGGAGVHEQFF
TRBV30	CAWSGQAINQPQHF
TRBV6-6	CASSYSMGARGDTQYF
TRBV10-3	CAIRGQGTNTEAFF
TRBV9	CASSVSGSNQPQHF
TRBV5-6	CASSLDPQVYNEQFF
TRBV4-1	CASSHEATNEKLFF
TRBV5-1	CASSRDRAPDTQYF
TRBV19	CASRASSTATDTQYF
TRBV7-9	CSSSSVVGGSETQYF
TRBV29-1	CSVHRGTDVYNEQFF
TRBV6-5	CASSSRPGIHEQYF
TRBV15	CATRRTSGTYEQYF
TRBV2	CAGEASGNHEQYF
TRBV6-5	CASSYSRDRGYEQYF
TRBV19	CASSSRDRGKSEAFF
TRBV7-8	CASSRYPGQGAYEQYF
TRBV6-1	CASSEYLAGRNQPQHF